The clone carrying this T cell receptor beta chain has ten or more counts. The data were taken from a study of T cells in Graves' hyperthyroidism and ophthalmopathy. Authors of the study amplified TCR beta CDR3 regions from RNA transcripts. The HTBI primer set drove a first-round RT-PCR of the TCR CDR3. TCRdb analysed the multiplex PCR reads with MiXCR anew, one entry per CDR3 protein. The sample includes 300,000 to 350,000 distinct CDR3 sequences, approximately 18% of them seen just once. Germline V gene lookup returns CDR1 SQVTM and CDR2 ANQGSEA. Between the trimmed V and J ends, which lost 2 bases and 2 bases, there was a span of 16 bases. CDR3 size: 15 residues.

This TCR was recovered from a woman aged 40 to 50 with Graves' ophthalmopathy. The chain joins TRBV29-1 to TRBJ2-7; possibly TRBD1 for D (5 bases). The specimen sequenced was blood. DNA of the CDR3: TGCAGCGTTGAATGCACCCCTAAGGGGCCCTACGAGCAGTACTTC. Amino acid sequence: CSVECTPKGPYEQYF.